Here is one T cell receptor beta chain with its context. This clonotype has only a few counts. The antigen it binds to is not known. Base qualities are not at hand, and no much larger clone is one base apart. Systemically healthy Caucasian individuals from Russia, 39 in total and aged about 6 to 90 years, were included as donors. Approximately 9 milliliters of peripheral blood were collected from each donor into EDTA-treated Vacutainer tubes. PBMCs were isolated by Ficoll-Paque density-gradient centrifugation, with at least 6 million obtained per sample. Trizol reagent was used to extract total RNA from PBMCs, with at least 5 micrograms per sample. For every donor, an aliquot of PBMCs went through flow cytometry to measure the percentages of naive CD45RAhigh/CD27high T cells. The CDR3 starts with the cysteine, ends with the phenylalanine, and has 11 residues. The only DNA kept is the CDR3, 33 bases in frame from the first base. After removal of 7 bases from V and 8 bases from J, the junction retains 3 bases not matched to a gene. The germline V gene yields SGDLS for CDR1 and YYNGEE for CDR2.

The source of the sample is a study of blood T cells in healthy people across ages (dated by TCRdb to the mid-2010s). Regarding the study in general: In model experiments, roughly one uniquely barcoded TCR beta cDNA molecule per two T cells was captured by template switching. To track age-related changes in TCR beta repertoire diversity, the study relied on deep sequencing normalized with unique cDNA molecular identifiers. Donors were grouped into four age groups: young (average 16 years), middle-aged (over 35), aged (roughly 67) and long-lived (less than 85). Donors of different ages were randomly distributed across sequencing lanes to avoid experimental bias. Two additional independent replicas of 1 million unique cDNA reads from the same blood draw were analyzed for two donors (one aged 18 to 29 and one aged 80 or older). What the study reported, not specific to this receptor: A strong correlation was found between observed TCR beta diversity and the percentage of naive T cells measured by flow cytometry. As age increased, observed TCR beta diversity per million T cells dropped in a roughly linear way, and a significant reduction was already evident by age 40. Estimates of total diversity based on one million sequenced T cells were regarded as lower bounds and as underestimates. Compared with the aged group, more naive CD4+ T cells, fewer expanded clones and increased TCR diversity were shown by the long-lived group, suggesting age selection. Since profiling was done on bulk unsorted PBMCs, naive and antigen-experienced compartments could not be conclusively compared. Because the CMV infection status of the donors was unknown, age-related changes in expanded clonotypes may potentially have been confounded.

The library was obtained by 5' RACE. These reads were obtained on an Illumina HiSeq 2500. A second PCR of roughly 7 to 11 cycles was performed with a sample-barcoded 5' primer and a J-beta primer mix. A unique molecular identifier was introduced onto each TCR beta cDNA molecule by a template-switch 5' adaptor carrying 12 random nucleotides. At least 2.5 million CDR3-containing paired-end reads were obtained from each sample. The Mint cDNA synthesis kit, primed by a TRBC-specific oligonucleotide, was used to synthesize first-strand cDNA from all RNA. After uracil-DNA glycosylase treatment, a first 18-cycle PCR used universal primers M1SS and BC2_uni_R on all cDNA. Under the source paper's analysis protocol: For normalization, 1 million high-quality reads were randomly selected from each sample, with every read carrying a distinct molecular identifier. Reads with shared molecular identifiers were discarded instead of being binned into consensus sequences. MiTCR, with a Q25 quality threshold and the strictest error-elimination algorithm, was used for CDR3 identification, clonotype clustering and error correction. A nonparametric unseen species model with Euler transformation was used to estimate lower-bound total TCR beta diversity. TCRdb applied fastp at Q25 and MiXCR to the public reads, then kept only in-frame beta chains. A single entry per CDR3 protein holds the most common genes and DNA from its merged rows. The V and J calls and clone size are TCRdb's, not the authors'. A total of 750,000 to 950,000 distinct CDR3 sequences appear in this sample, 40% to 65% of them only once. 40% to 50% of the sample is taken by the ten largest.

Sequences were obtained from blood. This receptor was taken from an elderly man in good health. The sequence joins TRBV9 to TRBJ1-2; 9 central bases correspond to TRBD1. The CDR3 amino acid sequence is: CASGTGRGYTF. At the DNA level, the sequence is TGTGCCAGCGGGACAGGGCGCGGCTACACCTTC. Where the CDR3 stops, the reference TRBV9 and TRBJ1-2 genes take over; the full variable domain is DSGVTQTPKHLITATGQRVTLRCSPRSGDLSVYWYQQSLDQGLQFLIQYYNGEERAKGNILERFSAQQFPDLHSELNLSSLELGDSALYFCASGTGRGYTFGSGTRLTVV.